This T cell receptor beta chain was recorded in a study of coeliac disease. Study-wide findings and caveats: Unbiased detection of gliadin-specific T cells was judged not feasible with this approach. In active celiac disease, intraepithelial and lamina propria TRB and TRG repertoires were less clonal than controls.

CDR3 length: 15 amino acids. CDR1 is SGHNT and CDR2 is YYREEE in the germline V gene (reference sequence). V trimming: 0 bases; J trimming: 8 bases; junction bases outside the gene matches: 6. This clone was seen more than once but under ten times. As yet, its antigen is unknown. The protocol was immunoSEQ multiplex PCR, while the TCRdb copy is restricted to in-frame clones and leaves out a portion. The repertoire holds 700 to 850 clones, with around 60% as singletons. The specimen sequenced was intraepithelial lymphocytes from the gut. The receptor was derived from a man older than 75 without celiac disease. This chain uses TRBV5-4 with TRBJ1-2; 11 bases agree with TRBD1. The CDR3 loop reads CASSLEDRGRYGYTF. The CDR3 DNA follows: TGTGCCAGCAGCTTGGAGGACAGGGGGCGATACGGCTACACCTTC.